A selection of T cell receptor beta chains follows, all from one sample in a study of long-term antiretroviral therapy in people with HIV. TCRdb's copy holds only in-frame clones and misses some; the assay was immunoSEQ multiplex PCR. The sample records about 30,000 clones, roughly 92% being singletons. The input for sequencing was unsorted PBMCs, taken 6.2 years after starting antiretroviral therapy. All receptors derive from a man aged 40-49 years with HIV. The CDR3 runs from the conserved cysteine through the conserved F or W. The D gene is left open where the match is weak. Size values are once, few and many counts, or a class for expanded clones, and some rows have none.

>14|TRBV6-5|TRBD2|few|TRBJ2-7
CASSYSLAEYEQYF
TGTGCCAGCAGTTACTCACTAGCGGAGTACGAGCAGTACTTC
>15|TRBV29-1|.|.|TRBJ2-4
CSVEVPGVAKNIQYF
TGCAGCGTTGAAGTACCAGGAGTAGCCAAAAACATTCAGTACTTC
>13|TRBV28|.|.|TRBJ1-5
CASSPWTVGPQHF
TGTGCCAGCAGTCCGTGGACTGTTGGACCCCAGCATTTT
>14|TRBV6-1|.|.|TRBJ2-7
CASSEWGPPYEQYF
TGTGCCAGCAGTGAGTGGGGGCCTCCCTACGAGCAGTACTTC
>16|TRBV9|TRBD1|once|TRBJ2-3
CASSVGAGGDADTQYF
TGTGCCAGCAGCGTAGGGGCAGGGGGTGATGCAGATACGCAGTATTTT
>17|TRBV11-2|TRBD2|.|TRBJ2-7
CASSFLDWTSGTYEQYF
TGTGCCAGCAGCTTCCTGGACTGGACTAGCGGGACGTACGAGCAGTACTTC
>14|TRBV5-1|TRBD1|.|TRBJ2-7
CASSLTGSSYEQYF
TGCGCCAGCAGCCTGACAGGGAGCTCCTACGAGCAGTACTTC
>11|TRBV29-1|.|.|TRBJ1-1
CSVVGQPEAFF
TGCAGCGTTGTCGGGCAGCCTGAAGCTTTCTTT
>19|TRBV7-9|TRBD1|.|TRBJ2-1
CASSAEPGQGTFSYNEQFF
TGTGCCAGCAGCGCTGAACCGGGACAGGGGACGTTCTCCTACAATGAGCAGTTCTTC
>13|TRBV13|.|.|TRBJ2-7
CASSLQLSYEQYF
TGTGCCAGCAGCTTACAACTGTCCTACGAGCAGTACTTC
>16|TRBV10-1|.|.|TRBJ2-1
CASSESRQGRGNEQFF
TGCGCCAGCAGTGAGTCTCGTCAGGGACGGGGGAATGAGCAGTTCTTC
>15|TRBV9|.|once|TRBJ1-4
CASSVAGGFNEKLFF
TGTGCCAGCAGCGTAGCTGGGGGGTTTAATGAAAAACTGTTTTTT
>12|TRBV11-3|.|.|TRBJ2-1
CASSFGDNEQFF
TGTGCCAGCAGCTTCGGCGACAATGAGCAGTTCTTC
>14|TRBV7-9|.|.|TRBJ2-3
CASSANGAGDTQYF
TGTGCCAGCAGCGCGAACGGGGCGGGAGATACGCAGTATTTT
>12|TRBV6-5|.|once|TRBJ1-4
CASSPRDEKLFF
TGTGCCAGCAGCCCCCGCGATGAAAAACTGTTTTTT
>14|TRBV4-2|TRBD1|.|TRBJ2-5
CASSSDRGQETQYF
TGTGCCAGCAGCAGCGACAGGGGTCAAGAGACCCAGTACTTC
>15|TRBV27|.|few|TRBJ1-1
CASSLSSGSGTEAFF
TGTGCCAGCAGTTTATCGTCAGGGTCGGGGACTGAAGCTTTCTTT
>15|TRBV5-1|.|.|TRBJ2-3
CASSLAGVGTDTQYF
TGCGCCAGCAGCTTGGCTGGGGTTGGTACAGATACGCAGTATTTT
>15|TRBV27|.|.|TRBJ1-1
CASSLSLQGRAEAFF
TGTGCCAGCAGTTTATCCTTACAGGGCAGGGCTGAAGCTTTCTTT
>17|TRBV30|.|.|TRBJ2-3
CAWSSLPVITSTDTQYF
TGTGCCTGGAGTTCACTACCGGTTATAACTAGCACAGATACGCAGTATTTT
>11|TRBV20-1|.|.|TRBJ2-1
CSARADAQFFF
TGCAGTGCTAGGGCGGACGCCCAGTTTTTCTTC
>12|TRBV12-5|.|.|TRBJ2-7
CASGLVYFEQYF
TGTGCTAGTGGTTTGGTCTATTTCGAGCAGTACTTC
>14|TRBV7-8|.|.|TRBJ2-7
CASSRAGPSYEQYF
TGTGCCAGCAGCAGAGCGGGTCCCTCCTACGAGCAGTACTTC
>15|TRBV7-2|.|.|TRBJ2-5
CASARGGSGQETQYF
TGTGCCAGCGCCCGGGGCGGTAGCGGACAAGAGACCCAGTACTTC
>17|TRBV19|.|.|TRBJ1-5
CASSMPIPATASQPQHF
TGTGCCAGTAGTATGCCCATCCCGGCGACAGCCAGTCAGCCCCAGCATTTT
>13|TRBV30|.|.|TRBJ2-7
CAWSVGVNYEQYF
TGTGCCTGGAGTGTGGGGGTAAACTACGAGCAGTACTTC
>14|TRBV6-1|.|.|TRBJ2-3
CASKIRSVEDTQYF
TGTGCCAGCAAGATTCGGTCTGTTGAGGATACGCAGTATTTT
>15|TRBV6-6|.|.|TRBJ2-7
CASSYAVGEAYEQYF
TGTGCCAGCAGTTATGCGGTCGGGGAAGCCTACGAGCAGTACTTC
>14|TRBV28|.|large|TRBJ2-7
CASCWTVSSYEQYF
TGTGCCAGCTGCTGGACCGTCAGCTCCTACGAGCAGTACTTC
>16|TRBV5-4|TRBD1|.|TRBJ1-2
CASSLAGQAEILGYTF
TGTGCCAGCAGCTTGGCGGGACAGGCAGAGATCTTGGGCTACACCTTC
>15|TRBV27|TRBD2|.|TRBJ2-7
CASSLLAGAPYEQYF
TGTGCCAGCAGTTTATTAGCGGGGGCCCCCTACGAGCAGTACTTC
>14|TRBV6-1|.|.|TRBJ1-6
CASRSRGYNSPLHF
TGTGCCAGCAGGAGTAGGGGATATAATTCACCCCTCCACTTT
>16|TRBV6-6|.|.|TRBJ1-2
CASSYSSALASNGYTF
TGTGCCAGCAGTTACTCGAGTGCATTAGCATCGAATGGCTACACCTTC
>16|TRBV5-1|TRBD2|.|TRBJ2-1
CASSLALAGGDNEQFF
TGCGCCAGCAGCTTGGCACTAGCGGGAGGGGACAATGAGCAGTTCTTC
>15|TRBV7-2|TRBD1|.|TRBJ2-7
CASSLGPGGNYEQYF
TGTGCCAGCAGCTTAGGACCAGGGGGAAACTACGAGCAGTACTTC
>13|TRBV5-6|.|.|TRBJ2-5
CASSLDSQETQYF
TGTGCCAGCAGCCTCGACAGCCAAGAGACCCAGTACTTC
>18|TRBV25-1|TRBD2|.|TRBJ2-1
CATQEIGGSGGSDNEQFF
TGTGCCACCCAGGAGATTGGGGGATCGGGGGGATCGGACAATGAGCAGTTCTTC
>11|TRBV20-1|.|.|TRBJ1-2
CSAYDSPLYTF
TGCAGTGCTTATGACAGTCCCCTCTACACCTTC
>14|TRBV15|.|.|TRBJ1-5
CATSSGASGQPQHF
TGTGCCACCAGCTCGGGGGCTAGCGGTCAGCCCCAGCATTTT
>11|TRBV20-1|.|.|TRBJ2-1
CSAPKYNEQFF
TGCAGTGCTCCTAAGTACAATGAGCAGTTCTTC
>14|TRBV30|TRBD1|.|TRBJ1-4
CAWSRTGGGEKLFF
TGTGCCTGGAGCAGGACAGGAGGGGGCGAAAAACTGTTTTTT
>15|TRBV6-6|.|.|TRBJ2-7
CASSYEASRLGEQYF
TGTGCCAGCAGTTACGAAGCTAGCCGCTTAGGAGAGCAGTACTTC
>13|TRBV6-1|.|.|TRBJ2-2
CASRDSLAGELFF
TGTGCCAGCAGGGACAGCCTGGCCGGGGAGCTGTTTTTT
>15|TRBV6-5|TRBD2|.|TRBJ2-7
CASSYTAGGTYEQYF
TGTGCCAGCAGCTACACCGCGGGAGGAACCTACGAGCAGTACTTC
>16|TRBV9|TRBD2|.|TRBJ2-1
CASSVGGLAGVGEQFF
TGTGCCAGCAGCGTAGGGGGACTAGCGGGAGTTGGTGAGCAGTTCTTC
>15|TRBV6-5|TRBD2|.|TRBJ2-1
CASKVLAGGNNEQFF
TGTGCCAGCAAAGTACTAGCGGGAGGGAACAATGAGCAGTTCTTC
>15|TRBV7-9|TRBD2|.|TRBJ2-1
CASSVLAGGPGEQFF
TGTGCCAGCAGCGTACTAGCGGGAGGGCCTGGTGAGCAGTTCTTC
>18|TRBV7-2|.|.|TRBJ1-4
CASSYDRIGMPTNEKLFF
TGTGCCAGCAGCTACGACAGGATAGGAATGCCTACTAATGAAAAACTGTTTTTT
>15|TRBV4-1|.|once|TRBJ1-1
CASSPQTGLNTEAFF
TGCGCCAGCAGCCCCCAGACAGGATTGAACACTGAAGCTTTCTTT
>16|TRBV27|TRBD2|.|TRBJ2-5
CASSLGSGRAEKTQYF
TGTGCCAGCAGTTTAGGTAGCGGGAGGGCTGAAAAGACCCAGTACTTC
>15|TRBV11-3|TRBD2|.|TRBJ2-1
CASSLTLAGGSEQFF
TGTGCCAGCAGCTTAACACTAGCGGGAGGTAGTGAGCAGTTCTTC
>15|TRBV27|.|.|TRBJ1-1
CASSPGTVMNTEAFF
TGTGCCAGCAGTCCCGGGACTGTCATGAACACTGAAGCTTTCTTT
>13|TRBV5-1|.|.|TRBJ1-1
CASSLNMNTEAFF
TGCGCCAGCAGCTTAAACATGAACACTGAAGCTTTCTTT
>13|TRBV9|.|.|TRBJ2-7
CASSASDWAEQYF
TGTGCCAGCAGCGCAAGCGATTGGGCCGAGCAGTACTTC
>15|TRBV7-8|TRBD2|.|TRBJ2-7
CASSPVGLAAYEQYF
TGTGCCAGCAGCCCAGTGGGACTAGCGGCTTACGAGCAGTACTTC
>17|TRBV15|TRBD2|.|TRBJ2-3
CATSRGPPGLDTDTQYF
TGTGCCACCAGCAGAGGTCCCCCGGGACTAGACACAGATACGCAGTATTTT
>13|TRBV27|TRBD2|.|TRBJ2-1
CASNAGGHNEQFF
TGTGCCAGCAACGCGGGAGGTCACAATGAGCAGTTCTTC
>15|TRBV2|.|.|TRBJ1-3
CASNTGLKAGNTIYF
TGTGCCAGCAATACCGGGCTTAAAGCAGGAAACACCATATATTTT
>13|TRBV6-1|.|.|TRBJ1-1
CASNRGKGTEAFF
TGTGCCAGCAATCGAGGGAAGGGCACTGAAGCTTTCTTT